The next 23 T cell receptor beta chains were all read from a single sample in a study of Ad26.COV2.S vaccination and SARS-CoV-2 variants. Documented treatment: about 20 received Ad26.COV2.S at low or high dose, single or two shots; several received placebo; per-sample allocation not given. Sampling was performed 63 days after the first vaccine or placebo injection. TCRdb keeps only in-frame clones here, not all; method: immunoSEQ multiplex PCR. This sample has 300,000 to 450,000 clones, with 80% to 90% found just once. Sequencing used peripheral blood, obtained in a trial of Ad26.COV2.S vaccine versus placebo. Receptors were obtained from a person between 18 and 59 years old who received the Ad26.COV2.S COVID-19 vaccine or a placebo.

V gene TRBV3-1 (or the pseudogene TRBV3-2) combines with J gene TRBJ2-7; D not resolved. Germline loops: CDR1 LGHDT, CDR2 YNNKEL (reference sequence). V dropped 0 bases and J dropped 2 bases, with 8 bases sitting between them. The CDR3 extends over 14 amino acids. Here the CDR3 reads CASSQDPKTYEQYF. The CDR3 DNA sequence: TGTGCCAGCAGCCAAGACCCAAAGACCTACGAGCAGTACTTC.

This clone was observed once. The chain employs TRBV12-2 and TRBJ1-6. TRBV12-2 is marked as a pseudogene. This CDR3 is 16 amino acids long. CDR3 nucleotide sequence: TGTGCAAGTCGCTGCGAAAGGAGCTCCTATAATTCACCCCTCCACTTT. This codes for CASRCERSSYNSPLHF.

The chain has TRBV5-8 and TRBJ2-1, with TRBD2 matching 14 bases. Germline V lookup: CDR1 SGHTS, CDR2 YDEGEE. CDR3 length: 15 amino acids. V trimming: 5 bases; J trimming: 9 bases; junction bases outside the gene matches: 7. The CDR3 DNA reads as TGTGCCAGCAGTACCGGGACTAGCGGGAGACTTGAGCAGTTCTTC. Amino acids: CASSTGTSGRLEQFF.

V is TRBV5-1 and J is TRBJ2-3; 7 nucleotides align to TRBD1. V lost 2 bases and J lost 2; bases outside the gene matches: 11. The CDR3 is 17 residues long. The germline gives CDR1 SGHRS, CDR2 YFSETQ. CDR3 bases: TGCGCCAGCAGCTTACAGACAGGGCACCCCACCACAGATACGCAGTATTTT. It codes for CASSLQTGHPTTDTQYF.

The DNA for the CDR3 is TGTGCCAGCACCCAGTGGGAGGGTTCCTACGAGCAGTACTTC. It is translated as CASTQWEGSYEQYF. The V gene is TRBV28, the J gene TRBJ2-7; the match to TRBD2 covers 7 bases. CDR1 and CDR2 from the germline V gene are MDHEN and SYDVKM. Trimming took 7 bases from V and 1 from J; bases not matched to a gene: 7. CDR3 size: 14 residues.

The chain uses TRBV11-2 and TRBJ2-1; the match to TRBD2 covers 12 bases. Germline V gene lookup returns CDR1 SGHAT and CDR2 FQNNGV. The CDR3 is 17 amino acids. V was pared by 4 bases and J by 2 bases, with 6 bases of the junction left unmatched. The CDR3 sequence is CASSSSTSGRPYNEQFF. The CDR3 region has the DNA TGTGCCAGCAGCTCGAGCACTAGCGGGAGGCCCTACAATGAGCAGTTCTTC. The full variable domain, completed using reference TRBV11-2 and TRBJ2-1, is EAGVAQSPRYKIIEKRQSVAFWCNPISGHATLYWYQQILGQGPKLLIQFQNNGVVDDSQLPKDRFSAERLKGVDSTLKIQPAKLEDSAVYLCASSSSTSGRPYNEQFFGPGTRLTVL.

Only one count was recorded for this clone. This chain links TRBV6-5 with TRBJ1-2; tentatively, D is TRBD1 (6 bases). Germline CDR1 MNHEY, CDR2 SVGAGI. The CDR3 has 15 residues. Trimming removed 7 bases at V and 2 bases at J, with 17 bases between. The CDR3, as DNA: TGTGCCAGCACGGCAGGGGCTAATCCAAACTATGGCTACACCTTC. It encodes CASTAGANPNYGYTF.

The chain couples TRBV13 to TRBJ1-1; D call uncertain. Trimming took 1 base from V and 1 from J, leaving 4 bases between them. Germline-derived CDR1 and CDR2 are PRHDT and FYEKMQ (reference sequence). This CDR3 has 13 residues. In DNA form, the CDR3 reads TGTGCCAGCAGCTTAGAGGGGAACACTGAAGCTTTCTTT. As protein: CASSLEGNTEAFF. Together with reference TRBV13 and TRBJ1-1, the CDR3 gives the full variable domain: AAGVIQSPRHLIKEKRETATLKCYPIPRHDTVYWYQQGPGQDPQFLISFYEKMQSDKGSIPDRFSAQQFSDYHSELNMSSLELGDSALYFCASSLEGNTEAFFGQGTRLTVV.

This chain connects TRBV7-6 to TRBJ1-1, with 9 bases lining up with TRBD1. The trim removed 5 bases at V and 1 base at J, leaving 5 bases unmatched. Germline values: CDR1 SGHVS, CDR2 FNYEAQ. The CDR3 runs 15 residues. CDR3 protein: CASSQWTGANTEAFF. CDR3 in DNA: TGTGCCAGCAGCCAATGGACAGGGGCGAACACTGAAGCTTTCTTT.

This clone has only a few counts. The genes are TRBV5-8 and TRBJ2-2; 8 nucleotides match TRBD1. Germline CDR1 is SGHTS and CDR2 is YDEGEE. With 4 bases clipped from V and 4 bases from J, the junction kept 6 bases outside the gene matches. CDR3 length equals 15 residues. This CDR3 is CASSGRTGPTGELFF. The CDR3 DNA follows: TGTGCCAGCAGCGGCAGGACAGGGCCCACCGGGGAGCTGTTTTTT. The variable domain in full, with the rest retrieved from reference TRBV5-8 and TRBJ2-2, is EAGVTQSPTHLIKTRGQQATLRCSPISGHTSVYWYQQALGLGLQFLLWYDEGEERNRGNFPPRFSGRQFPNYSSELNVNALELEDSALYLCASSGRTGPTGELFFGEGSRLTVL.

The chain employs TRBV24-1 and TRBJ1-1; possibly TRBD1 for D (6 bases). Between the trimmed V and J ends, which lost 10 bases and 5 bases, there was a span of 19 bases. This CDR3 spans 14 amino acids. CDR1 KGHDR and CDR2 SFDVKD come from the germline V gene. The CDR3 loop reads CATRGRGLGTEAFF. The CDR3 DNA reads TGTGCCACTCGGGGGCGGGGGTTGGGAACTGAAGCTTTCTTT.

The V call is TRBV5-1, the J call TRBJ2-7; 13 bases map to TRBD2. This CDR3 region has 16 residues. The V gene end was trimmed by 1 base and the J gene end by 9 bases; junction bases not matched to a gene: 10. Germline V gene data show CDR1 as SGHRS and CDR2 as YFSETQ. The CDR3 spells CASSLTPGTSGTGQYF. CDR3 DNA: TGCGCCAGCAGCTTGACCCCCGGGACTAGCGGGACAGGGCAGTACTTC.

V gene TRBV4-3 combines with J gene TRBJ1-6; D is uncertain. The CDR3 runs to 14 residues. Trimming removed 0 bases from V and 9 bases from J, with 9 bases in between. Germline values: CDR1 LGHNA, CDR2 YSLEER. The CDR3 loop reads CASSQEAGVSPLHF. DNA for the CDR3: TGCGCCAGCAGCCAAGAGGCCGGTGTTTCACCCCTCCACTTT.

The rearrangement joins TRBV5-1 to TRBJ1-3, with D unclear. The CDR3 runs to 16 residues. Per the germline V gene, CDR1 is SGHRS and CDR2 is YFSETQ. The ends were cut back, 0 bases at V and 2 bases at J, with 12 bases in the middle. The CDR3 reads CASSLEGLSAGNTIYF. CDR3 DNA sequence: TGCGCCAGCAGCTTGGAAGGGTTATCTGCTGGAAACACCATATATTTT.

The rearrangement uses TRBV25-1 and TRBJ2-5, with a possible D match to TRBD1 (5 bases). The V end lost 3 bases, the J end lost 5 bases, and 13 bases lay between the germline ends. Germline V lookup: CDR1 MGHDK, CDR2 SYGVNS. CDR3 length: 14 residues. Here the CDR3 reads CASSDYRLGETQYF. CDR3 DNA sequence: TGTGCCAGCAGTGATTACAGGCTGGGGGAGACCCAGTACTTC.

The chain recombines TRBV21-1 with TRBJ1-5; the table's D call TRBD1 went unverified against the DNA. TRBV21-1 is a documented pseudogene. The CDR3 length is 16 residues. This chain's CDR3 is CASSKTGGPCSQPQHF. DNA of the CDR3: TGTGCCAGCAGCAAGACAGGGGGCCCTTGTAGTCAGCCCCAGCATTTT.

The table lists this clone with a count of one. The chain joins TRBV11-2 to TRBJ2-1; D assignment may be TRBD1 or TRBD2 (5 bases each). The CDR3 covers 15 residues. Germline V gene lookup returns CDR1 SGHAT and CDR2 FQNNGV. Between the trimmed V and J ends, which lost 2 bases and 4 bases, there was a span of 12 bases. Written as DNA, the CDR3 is TGTGCCAGCAGCTTAACGCTCAGGGAGTACAATGAGCAGTTCTTC. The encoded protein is CASSLTLREYNEQFF.

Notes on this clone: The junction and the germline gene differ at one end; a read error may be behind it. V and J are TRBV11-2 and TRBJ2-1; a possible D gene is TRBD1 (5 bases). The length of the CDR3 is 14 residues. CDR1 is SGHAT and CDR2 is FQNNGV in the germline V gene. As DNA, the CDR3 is TGTGCCAGCAGCTCCCTGCTTGGCAGGGTCGTTTCGATCTTC. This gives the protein CASSSLLGRVVSIF.

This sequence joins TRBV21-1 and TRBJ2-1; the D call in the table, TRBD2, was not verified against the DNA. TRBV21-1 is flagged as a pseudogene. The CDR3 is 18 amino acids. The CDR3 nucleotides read TGTGCCAGCAGCAAAGGGGTTAGACTAGCGGGAAGTAGTAGTGAGCAGTTCTTC. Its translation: CASSKGVRLAGSSSEQFF.

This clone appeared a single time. The CDR3 is CASSYSYTYNYGYTF. In DNA form, the CDR3 reads TGTGCCAGCAGTTACTCCTATACATATAACTATGGCTACACCTTC. The V and J genes are TRBV6-5 and TRBJ1-2; no firm D call. V was trimmed by 0 bases and J by 1 base, leaving 9 bases between them. The germline gives CDR1 MNHEY, CDR2 SVGAGI. The length of the CDR3 is 15 residues.

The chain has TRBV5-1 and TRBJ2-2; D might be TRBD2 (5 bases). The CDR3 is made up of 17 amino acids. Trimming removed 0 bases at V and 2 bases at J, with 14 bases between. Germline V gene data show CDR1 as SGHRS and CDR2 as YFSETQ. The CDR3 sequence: CASSLAVEARNTGELFF. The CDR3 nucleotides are TGCGCCAGCAGCTTGGCCGTGGAGGCCCGAAACACCGGGGAGCTGTTTTTT.

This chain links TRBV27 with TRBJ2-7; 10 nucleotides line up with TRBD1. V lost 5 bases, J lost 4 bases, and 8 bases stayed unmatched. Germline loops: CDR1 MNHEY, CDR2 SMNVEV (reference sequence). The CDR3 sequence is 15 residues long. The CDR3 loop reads CASSPTGTGVYEQYF. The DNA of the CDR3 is TGTGCCAGCAGTCCCACCGGGACAGGGGTTTACGAGCAGTACTTC.

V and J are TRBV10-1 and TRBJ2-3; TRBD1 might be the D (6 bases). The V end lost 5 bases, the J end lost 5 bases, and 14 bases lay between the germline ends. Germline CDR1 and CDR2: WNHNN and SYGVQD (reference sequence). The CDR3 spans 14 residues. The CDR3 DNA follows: TGCGCCAGCAGTCCCCTACAGGGAAAAGATACGCAGTATTTT. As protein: CASSPLQGKDTQYF.